The next 23 T cell receptor beta chains were all read from a single sample in a study of cytomegalovirus exposure and HLA in healthy donors. The study ran its PCR with 60 Vbeta and 13 Jbeta primers. Data came from immunoSEQ multiplex PCR; TCRdb stores just in-frame clones and leaves some out. This table holds approximately 150,000 clones, roughly 80% found once. Source material: PBMCs. These TCRs come from a male donor in good health and CMV-seronegative.

V is TRBV7-8 and J is TRBJ2-7; the match to TRBD1 covers 9 bases. J gave up 2 bases and V 3 bases, and 8 bases lay outside the gene matches. Germline CDR1 and CDR2: SGHVS and FQNEAQ. The CDR3 spans 16 residues. CDR3 in amino acids: CASSFMSGQGPYEQYF. CDR3 bases: TGTGCCAGCAGCTTCATGTCGGGACAGGGCCCCTACGAGCAGTACTTC.

The rearrangement links TRBV5-1 to TRBJ2-1; D is possibly TRBD2 (6 bases). V lost 4 bases and J 6 bases, leaving 14 bases between the germline ends. Germline values: CDR1 SGHRS, CDR2 YFSETQ. This CDR3 has 14 amino acids. The CDR3 loop reads CASSGMRGPNEQFF. CDR3 DNA: TGCGCCAGCAGCGGGATGCGGGGTCCCAATGAGCAGTTCTTC.

This chain uses TRBV10-3 with TRBJ2-7, with D hard to call. With 2 bases removed from V and 4 bases from J, the gap between germline ends came to 3 bases. The germline CDR1 and CDR2 sequences are ENHRY and SYGVKD. The CDR3 covers 11 residues. The CDR3 coding sequence is TGTGCCATCAGTGAGGTATACGAGCAGTACTTC. This encodes CAISEVYEQYF.

V and J are TRBV7-9 and TRBJ2-3; tentatively, D is TRBD1 (5 bases). The CDR3 extends over 16 amino acids. Germline CDR1 SEHNR, CDR2 FQNEAQ (reference sequence). V lost 4 bases to trimming and J lost 3 bases, with 17 bases between them. CDR3 region: CASSSDPGLRTDTQYF. The CDR3 region has the DNA TGTGCCAGCAGCTCGGACCCAGGGTTGCGGACAGATACGCAGTATTTT. Combining the CDR3 with reference TRBV7-9 and TRBJ2-3 gives the whole variable domain DTGVSQNPRHKITKRGQNVTFRCDPISEHNRLYWYRQTLGQGPEFLTYFQNEAQLEKSRLLSDRFSAERPKGSFSTLEIQRTEQGDSAMYLCASSSDPGLRTDTQYFGPGTRLTVL.

The rearrangement uses TRBV2 and TRBJ2-7; maybe TRBD2 (5 bases). The CDR3 loop spans 14 amino acids. Germline loops: CDR1 SNHLY, CDR2 FYNNEI. The ends were cut back, 2 bases at V and 4 bases at J, with 12 bases in the middle. For the CDR3, the DNA is TGTGCCAGCAGTGAAAGAGGGTCCCCTTACGAGCAGTACTTC. Protein sequence: CASSERGSPYEQYF.

The V call is TRBV5-1, the J call TRBJ2-2; D ambiguous. Germline CDR1 SGHRS, CDR2 YFSETQ. The CDR3 consists of 15 residues. Trimming cost V 4 bases and J 1 base, with 11 bases left between them. The CDR3: CASSVAVQNTGELFF. The CDR3 DNA follows: TGCGCCAGCAGCGTGGCCGTACAGAACACCGGGGAGCTGTTTTTT.

V gene TRBV11-3 combines with J gene TRBJ2-3, with D perhaps matching TRBD2 (5 bases). Trimming removed 5 bases from V and 1 base from J, with 10 bases in between. Per germline, CDR1 SGHNT and CDR2 YENEEA. CDR3 length equals 14 residues. CDR3 residues: CASSPMRGTDTQYF. In nucleotides, the CDR3 is TGTGCCAGCAGCCCTATGCGGGGCACAGATACGCAGTATTTT.

V gene TRBV7-2 combines with J gene TRBJ1-3, with TRBD1 identical over 7 bases. This CDR3 has 18 residues. The trim removed 5 bases at V and 2 bases at J, leaving 15 bases unmatched. CDR1 and CDR2 (germline): SGHTA, FQGNSA. The chain's CDR3 is CASSERRRGGAAGNTIYF. The CDR3 DNA is TGTGCCAGCAGCGAACGCCGCCGAGGGGGCGCAGCTGGAAACACCATATATTTT.

The J gene is TRBJ2-2, the V gene TRBV27; TRBD2 matches 11 bases. Germline trimming cut 0 bases from V and 6 bases from J; bases unmatched to any gene: 6. The CDR3 runs to 17 residues. Germline V gene data show CDR1 as MNHEY and CDR2 as SMNVEV (reference sequence). The CDR3 region has the DNA TGTGCCAGCAGTTTATCCCTAGCGGGGGGCCTGGCCGGGGAGCTGTTTTTT. Protein product: CASSLSLAGGLAGELFF.

Only one count was recorded for this clone. Other nucleotide sequences in the sample specify the same CDR3. The V gene is TRBV5-1, the J gene TRBJ1-5; TRBD1 aligns across 9 bases. The V gene's germline CDR1 is SGHRS and CDR2 YFSETQ. V was clipped by 4 bases and J by 2 bases; unmatched bases: 1. This CDR3 has 14 residues. This CDR3 reads CASSRTGGNQPQHF. DNA for the CDR3: TGCGCCAGCAGCCGGACAGGGGGCAATCAGCCCCAGCATTTT.

About this clone itself: The junction does not match germline at one end; this may be a read error. This chain uses TRBV7-9 with TRBJ2-7; 10 bases line up with TRBD2. The length of the CDR3 is 17 residues. Germline CDR1 reads SEHNR; CDR2 reads FQNEAQ (reference sequence). The CDR3 DNA reads TGTTCCAGCAGCTTAACTAGCGGGGTTGGGAAATCCTACGAGCAGTACTTC. This encodes CSSSLTSGVGKSYEQYF.

The J gene is TRBJ2-1, the V gene TRBV5-4; 10 positions agree with TRBD1. This CDR3 is built from 15 residues. Germline V lookup: CDR1 SGHNT, CDR2 YYREEE (reference sequence). Losses at the gene ends were 3 bases for V and 1 base for J; bases not matched to a gene: 1. CDR3 amino acids: CASSSDRGSYNEQFF. The CDR3 bases are TGTGCCAGCAGCTCGGACAGGGGGTCCTACAATGAGCAGTTCTTC.

The chain employs TRBV9 and TRBJ1-4; TRBD1 might be the D (5 bases). V lost 0 bases to trimming and J lost 7 bases, with 16 bases between them. Germline CDR1 is SGDLS and CDR2 is YYNGEE. The CDR3 is 16 amino acids. CDR3 loop: CASSVAPGQGSEKLFF. The CDR3 nucleotides are TGTGCCAGCAGCGTAGCTCCCGGGCAGGGCTCTGAAAAACTGTTTTTT.

The sample holds one count of this clone. This rearrangement joins TRBV4-1 to TRBJ2-7; 8 nucleotides match TRBD1. The trim removed 4 bases at V and 1 base at J, leaving 3 bases unmatched. The germline gives CDR1 MGHRA, CDR2 YSYEKL. CDR3 length: 14 amino acids. The CDR3 coding sequence is TGCGCCAGCAGCCTCGGACAGGGATCCTACGAGCAGTACTTC. Its protein product is CASSLGQGSYEQYF.

The V gene is TRBV9, the J gene TRBJ2-7, with D unclear. CDR1 SGDLS and CDR2 YYNGEE come from the germline V gene. The CDR3 runs 12 residues. V shed 2 bases and J shed 5 bases, with 8 bases lying between them. CDR3 loop: CASSVNNDEQYF. The CDR3 DNA sequence: TGTGCCAGCAGCGTTAACAACGACGAGCAGTACTTC.

The chain is built from TRBV6-1 and TRBJ1-5; 7 bases are shared with TRBD1. This CDR3 is built from 14 residues. Losses at the gene ends were 4 bases for V and 4 bases for J; bases not matched to a gene: 4. Germline values: CDR1 MNHNS, CDR2 SASEGT. CDR3 nucleotide sequence: TGTGCCAGCAGTGGCCCGACAGGGAATCAGCCCCAGCATTTT. Translated, it gives CASSGPTGNQPQHF.

V and J are TRBV10-3 and TRBJ2-6; TRBD2 might be the D (5 bases). The germline V gene has CDR1 ENHRY and CDR2 SYGVKD. Trimming shortened V by 2 bases and J by 3 bases, and 14 bases separated the two germline ends. The CDR3 is made up of 17 amino acids. CDR3 sequence (DNA): TGTGCCATCAGTGAGCCTCCGACCGACTATGGGGCCAACGTCCTGACTTTC. It codes for CAISEPPTDYGANVLTF.

This chain links TRBV6-1 with TRBJ1-5, with 12 bases identical to TRBD1. There are 15 residues in the CDR3. Germline V gives CDR1 MNHNS, CDR2 SASEGT. V shed 6 bases, J shed 4 bases, and the junction held 4 bases outside the gene matches. The CDR3 region is CASRGTGGWNQPQHF. CDR3 in DNA: TGTGCCAGCAGGGGGACAGGGGGCTGGAATCAGCCCCAGCATTTT.

This chain connects TRBV7-8 to TRBJ1-2; no firm D call. The length of the CDR3 is 13 residues. Trimming took 1 base from V and 8 from J, leaving 11 bases between them. Germline-derived CDR1 and CDR2 are SGHVS and FQNEAQ. The CDR3 bases are TGTGCCAGCAGCTTAGTCGCTCCCCGGGGCTACACCTTC. Its translation: CASSLVAPRGYTF. The full variable domain, completed using reference TRBV7-8 and TRBJ1-2, is GAGVSQSPRYKVAKRGQDVALRCDPISGHVSLFWYQQALGQGPEFLTYFQNEAQLDKSGLPSDRFFAERPEGSVSTLKIQRTQQEDSAVYLCASSLVAPRGYTFGSGTRLTVV.

V and J are TRBV5-1 and TRBJ2-7; TRBD1 might be the D (7 bases). Germline V gene data show CDR1 as SGHRS and CDR2 as YFSETQ. V was cut by 9 bases and J by 2 bases, with 24 bases left in between. CDR3 size: 16 residues. CDR3 sequence reads: CATQTGDRIHAYEQYF. CDR3 nucleotides: TGCGCCACCCAAACGGGGGACAGAATTCACGCCTACGAGCAGTACTTC. The variable domain in full, completed from reference TRBV5-1 and TRBJ2-7, reads KAGVTQTPRYLIKTRGQQVTLSCSPISGHRSVSWYQQTPGQGLQFLFEYFSETQRNKGNFPGRFSGRQFSNSRSEMNVSTLELGDSALYLCATQTGDRIHAYEQYFGPGTRLTVT.

This clone appeared a single time. For the CDR3, the DNA is TGTGCCAGCAGTGGGGGACACTTGAGCACCGGGGAGCTGTTTTTT. Amino acid sequence: CASSGGHLSTGELFF. The rearrangement uses TRBV6-1 and TRBJ2-2, with a possible D match to TRBD1 (6 bases). Germline V gives CDR1 MNHNS, CDR2 SASEGT. This CDR3 is built from 15 residues. Trimming took off 4 bases at V and 4 bases at J, with 13 bases between the two ends.

The chain joins TRBV10-3 to TRBJ2-2; the D gene is possibly TRBD1 (5 bases). Trimming took 1 base from V and 2 from J, leaving 8 bases between them. The CDR3 extends over 15 amino acids. CDR1 and CDR2 from the germline V gene are ENHRY and SYGVKD. Here the CDR3 reads CAISEWGRNTGELFF. CDR3 in DNA: TGTGCCATCAGTGAGTGGGGCAGAAACACCGGGGAGCTGTTTTTT.

The gene calls are TRBV5-6 and TRBJ1-2; D is possibly TRBD1 (6 bases). CDR3 length: 13 residues. With 4 bases removed from V and 2 bases from J, the gap between germline ends came to 9 bases. Looked up from germline, CDR1 is SGHDT and CDR2 is YYEEEE. CDR3 protein: CASSPGQNYGYTF. The DNA for the CDR3 is TGTGCCAGCAGCCCTGGACAGAACTATGGCTACACCTTC.